The 19 T cell receptor beta chains below were found in one sample sequenced in a study of blood T cell repertoires in COVID-19. Data came from immunoSEQ multiplex PCR; TCRdb stores just in-frame clones and leaves some out. The data show roughly 140,000 clones, 70% to 90% seen once. Sequencing used peripheral blood. These TCRs come from a woman aged 80 or older with acute or convalescent COVID-19.

The V gene is TRBV5-4, the J gene TRBJ2-5, with 14 bases that match TRBD2. V lost 1 base and J lost 4; bases outside the gene matches: 6. Germline-derived CDR1 and CDR2 are SGHNT and YYREEE (reference sequence). This CDR3 spans 17 amino acids. The chain's CDR3 is CASSLTFGLAGGETQYF. For the CDR3, the DNA is TGTGCCAGCAGCTTGACCTTCGGACTAGCGGGGGGAGAGACCCAGTACTTC.

The chain recombines TRBV4-1 with TRBJ1-1, with D possibly being TRBD1 (5 bases). Looked up from germline, CDR1 is MGHRA and CDR2 is YSYEKL. V was trimmed by 4 bases and J by 0 bases, leaving 12 bases between them. This CDR3 has 15 residues. CDR3 bases: TGCGCCAGCAGCCCTCAGGGAAACTTGAACACTGAAGCTTTCTTT. Its translation is CASSPQGNLNTEAFF.

This clone has only one observation. The chain recombines TRBV6-5 with TRBJ1-1; tentative D call: TRBD1 (6 bases). The CDR3 contains 15 residues. In germline, CDR1 is MNHEY, CDR2 SVGAGI. V lost 5 bases, J lost 2 bases, and 15 bases lay in between. CDR3: CASSQRTELNTEAFF. The CDR3 DNA reads as TGTGCCAGCAGTCAGAGGACAGAACTTAACACTGAAGCTTTCTTT.

The chain has TRBV7-2 and TRBJ1-5, with 7 positions matching TRBD1. CDR3 length: 15 residues. V shed 1 base, J shed 7 bases, and the junction held 7 bases outside the gene matches. In germline, CDR1 is SGHTA, CDR2 FQGNSA. The CDR3, as DNA: TGTGCCAGCAGCTTAGACAGGGGTTGGGAGCAGCCCCAGCATTTT. Its translation is CASSLDRGWEQPQHF.

The chain recombines TRBV7-3 with TRBJ2-3, with 7 bases identical to TRBD2. Germline V gene lookup returns CDR1 SGHTA and CDR2 FQGTGA. Trimming at V came to 5 bases and at J to 6 bases, leaving 11 bases not matched to a gene. The CDR3 extends over 15 amino acids. The CDR3, as DNA: TGTGCCAGCAGCACGACTAGCTCGCCTGGGGATACGCAGTATTTT. Its protein is CASSTTSSPGDTQYF.

The chain recombines TRBV18 with TRBJ2-2, with D perhaps matching TRBD2 (5 bases). The CDR3 extends over 16 amino acids. Germline lookup yields CDR1 KGHSH and CDR2 LQKENI. The V end lost 0 bases, the J end lost 1 base, and 9 bases lay between the germline ends. The CDR3 sequence: CASSPPTGVNTGELFF. For the CDR3, the DNA is TGTGCCAGCTCACCACCCACCGGGGTGAACACCGGGGAGCTGTTTTTT.

The CDR3 protein is CASSQEAKYEQYF. The CDR3 nucleotides are TGTGCCAGCAGCCAAGAAGCCAAGTACGAGCAGTACTTC. The rearrangement joins TRBV3-1 (or the pseudogene TRBV3-2) to TRBJ2-7, with unresolved D. Trimming took 0 bases from V and 4 from J, leaving 7 bases between them. The CDR3 covers 13 residues. The germline CDR1 and CDR2 sequences are LGHDT and YNNKEL (reference sequence).

The chain joins TRBV18 to TRBJ1-4; D call uncertain. The CDR3 runs 14 residues. CDR1 and CDR2 (germline): KGHSH, LQKENI. The V gene lost 3 bases and the J gene lost 0 bases, with 5 bases spanning the gap. The CDR3 nucleotides read TGTGCCAGCTCACCCGGGGCAACTAATGAAAAACTGTTTTTT. Protein sequence: CASSPGATNEKLFF.

This rearrangement joins TRBV7-2 to TRBJ2-3; D may be TRBD1 (6 bases). V was cut by 2 bases and J by 3 bases, with 9 bases left in between. The CDR3 sequence is 14 residues long. CDR1 SGHTA and CDR2 FQGNSA come from the germline V gene. CDR3: CASSLLGQTDTQYF. The CDR3 DNA reads as TGTGCCAGCAGCTTACTTGGACAGACAGATACGCAGTATTTT.

This chain joins TRBV2 and TRBJ2-7; 8 positions match TRBD2. Germline CDR1 SNHLY, CDR2 FYNNEI. V trimming: 5 bases; J trimming: 2 bases; junction bases outside the gene matches: 5. This CDR3 is 14 amino acids long. As DNA, the CDR3 is TGTGCCAGCAGTTTTAGCGGGATGGCCTACGAGCAGTACTTC. This translates into CASSFSGMAYEQYF.

The rearrangement joins TRBV4-2 to TRBJ2-3; 9 positions match TRBD2. This CDR3 comprises 16 residues. The germline gives CDR1 LGHNA, CDR2 YNFKEQ. J was trimmed by 2 bases and V by 1 base; bases with no gene match: 4. CDR3 DNA: TGTGCCAGCAGCCAAGTTTGGACTAGCGACACAGATACGCAGTATTTT. This encodes CASSQVWTSDTDTQYF.

The rearrangement links TRBV19 to TRBJ1-5, with 7 bases that match TRBD1. Trimming at V came to 7 bases and at J to 0 bases, leaving 12 bases not matched to a gene. From germline, CDR1 is LNHDA and CDR2 SQIVND (reference sequence). The CDR3 is made up of 17 amino acids. CDR3 nucleotide sequence: TGTGCCAGTATGGGTTCGACAGGGCTTTATAGCAATCAGCCCCAGCATTTT. Translation gives CASMGSTGLYSNQPQHF.

This chain uses TRBV27 with TRBJ1-5; tentatively, D is TRBD1 (5 bases). Germline values: CDR1 MNHEY, CDR2 SMNVEV (reference sequence). The CDR3 is 16 residues long. Trimming took 8 bases from V and 3 from J, leaving 20 bases between them. CDR3 region: CASLPFGQGINQPQHF. The CDR3 nucleotides read TGTGCCAGCCTCCCGTTCGGCCAGGGCATCAATCAGCCCCAGCATTTT.

The rearrangement links TRBV5-4 to TRBJ2-1; 10 bases fit TRBD2. Germline values: CDR1 SGHNT, CDR2 YYREEE (reference sequence). This CDR3 has 16 residues. The ends lost 1 base at V and 4 bases at J; junction bases unmatched: 5. The CDR3 reads CASSLPLAGVYNEQFF. The CDR3, as DNA: TGTGCCAGCAGCTTGCCCCTAGCGGGGGTATACAATGAGCAGTTCTTC.

The chain links TRBV7-9 to TRBJ1-1; a possible D gene is TRBD1 (5 bases). CDR1 and CDR2 from the germline V gene are SEHNR and FQNEAQ (reference sequence). The CDR3 totals 15 residues. Trimming removed 3 bases at V and 3 bases at J, with 14 bases between. The CDR3 DNA is TGTGCCAGCAGCTTCACCTACCGGGGGGACACTGAAGCTTTCTTT. Its translation: CASSFTYRGDTEAFF.

This clone has only a few counts. The chain joins TRBV7-8 to TRBJ1-2; 7 bases match TRBD1. The V and J ends lost 1 base and 1 base, in that order; junction bases with no gene match: 3. Germline loops: CDR1 SGHVS, CDR2 FQNEAQ. The CDR3 consists of 15 residues. CDR3 amino acids: CASSLVGQVNYGYTF. In DNA, the CDR3 is TGTGCCAGCAGCTTAGTAGGACAGGTTAACTATGGCTACACCTTC.

V and J are TRBV27 and TRBJ1-1; TRBD1 might be the D (6 bases). The CDR3 contains 15 residues. The V end was cut by 6 bases, the J end by 0 bases, with 14 bases between. Germline V gives CDR1 MNHEY, CDR2 SMNVEV (reference sequence). The CDR3 DNA is TGTGCCAGCAGCCTCTCCGGGACACTGAACACTGAAGCTTTCTTT. This encodes CASSLSGTLNTEAFF.

CDR3 DNA: TGTGCCAGCAGCGCCCGGACAGTGCCCCGGGATACGCAGTATTTT. Translation: CASSARTVPRDTQYF. V usage is TRBV6-5 and J usage is TRBJ2-3; TRBD1 might be the D (6 bases). The CDR3 loop spans 15 amino acids. Germline CDR1 and CDR2: MNHEY and SVGAGI. The ends were cut back, 6 bases at V and 6 bases at J, with 19 bases in the middle.

This clone appeared once. This sequence joins TRBV9 and TRBJ1-3, with 7 bases lining up with TRBD1. Germline V gene data show CDR1 as SGDLS and CDR2 as YYNGEE. Trimming cost V 2 bases and J 1 base; bases outside gene matches: 6. The CDR3 contains 16 residues. The CDR3 sequence is CASSVGYRGSGNTIYF. The DNA for the CDR3 is TGTGCCAGCAGCGTGGGGTACAGGGGATCTGGAAACACCATATATTTT.